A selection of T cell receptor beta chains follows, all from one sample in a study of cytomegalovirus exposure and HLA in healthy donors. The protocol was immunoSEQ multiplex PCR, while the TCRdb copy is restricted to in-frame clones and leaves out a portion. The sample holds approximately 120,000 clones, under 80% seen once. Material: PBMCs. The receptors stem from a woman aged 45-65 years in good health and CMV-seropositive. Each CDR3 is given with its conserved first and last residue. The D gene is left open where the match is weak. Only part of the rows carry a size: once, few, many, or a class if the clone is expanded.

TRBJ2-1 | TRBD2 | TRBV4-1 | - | CASSQEELSGGSYNEQFF | TGCGCCAGCAGCCAAGAAGAGCTGTCGGGGGGCTCCTACAATGAGCAGTTCTTC
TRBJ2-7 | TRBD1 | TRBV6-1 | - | CASRDRGKYEQYF | TGTGCCAGCCGGGACAGGGGGAAGTACGAGCAGTACTTC
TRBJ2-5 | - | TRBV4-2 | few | CASSQPPGHLQETQYF | TGTGCCAGCAGCCAACCTCCGGGACACCTCCAAGAGACCCAGTACTTC
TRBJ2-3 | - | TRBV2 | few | CASGAGSRADTQYF | TGTGCCAGCGGAGCCGGGAGCCGAGCAGATACGCAGTATTTT
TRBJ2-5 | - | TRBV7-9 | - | CASSRPETGTQETQYF | TGTGCCAGCAGCCGCCCCGAAACAGGCACCCAAGAGACCCAGTACTTC
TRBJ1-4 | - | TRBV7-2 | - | CASSLSRAGEKLFF | TGTGCCAGCAGCCTCTCGAGGGCGGGGGAAAAACTGTTTTTT
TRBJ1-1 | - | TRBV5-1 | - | CASSPWGANTEAFF | TGCGCCAGCAGCCCTTGGGGAGCCAACACTGAAGCTTTCTTT
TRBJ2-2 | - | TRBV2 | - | CASSGQRVQTGELFF | TGTGCCAGCAGTGGGCAGCGGGTTCAAACCGGGGAGCTGTTTTTT
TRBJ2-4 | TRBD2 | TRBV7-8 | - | CASSGSGTTNIQYF | TGTGCCAGCAGCGGCTCCGGGACTACAAACATTCAGTACTTC
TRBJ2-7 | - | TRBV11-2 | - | CASSTFNRRGAEQYF | TGTGCCAGCAGCACCTTTAACAGAAGGGGCGCCGAGCAGTACTTC
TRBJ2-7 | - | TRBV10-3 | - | CAISEYGGRGAYEQYF | TGTGCCATCAGTGAGTATGGGGGGAGAGGAGCCTACGAGCAGTACTTC
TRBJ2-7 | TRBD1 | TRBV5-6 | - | CASSGQGRYEQYF | TGTGCCAGCAGCGGACAGGGGCGCTACGAGCAGTACTTC
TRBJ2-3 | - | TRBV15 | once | CATRPREGTDTQYF | TGTGCCACCCGACCCAGGGAGGGCACAGATACGCAGTATTTT
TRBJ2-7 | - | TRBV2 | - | CASSPQRTYEQYF | TGTGCCAGCAGTCCACAGCGGACCTACGAGCAGTACTTC
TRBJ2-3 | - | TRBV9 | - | CASSVSGEDTQYF | TGTGCCAGCAGCGTATCCGGGGAGGATACGCAGTATTTT
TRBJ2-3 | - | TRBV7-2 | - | CASTEPGNTQYF | TGTGCCAGCACTGAGCCCGGGAATACGCAGTATTTT
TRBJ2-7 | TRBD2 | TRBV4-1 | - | CASSQAGTSGRAPAYF | TGCGCCAGCAGCCAAGCCGGGACTAGCGGGAGGGCCCCGGCGTACTTC
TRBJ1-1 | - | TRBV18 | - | CASSQYEGQNTEAFF | TGTGCCAGCTCACAATATGAGGGCCAGAACACTGAAGCTTTCTTT
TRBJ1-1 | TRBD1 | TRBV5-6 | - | CASRSGTGKRDTEAFF | TGTGCCAGCAGGTCCGGGACAGGGAAGAGGGACACTGAAGCTTTCTTT
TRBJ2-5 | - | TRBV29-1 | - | CSVVGPSGGETQYF | TGCAGCGTTGTGGGTCCGTCTGGGGGGGAGACCCAGTACTTC
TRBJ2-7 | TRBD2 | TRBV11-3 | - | CASSLDESGVGYEQYF | TGTGCCAGCAGCTTAGATGAGAGCGGGGTGGGATACGAGCAGTACTTC
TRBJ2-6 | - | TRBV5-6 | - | CASSLWGAGANVLTF | TGTGCCAGCAGCTTGTGGGGCGCTGGGGCCAACGTCCTGACTTTC
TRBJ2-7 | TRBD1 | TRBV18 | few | CASSPQGGPSYEQYF | TGTGCCAGCTCACCCCAAGGGGGCCCCTCCTACGAGCAGTACTTC
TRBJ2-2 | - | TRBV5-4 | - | CASSFAYRGGGELFF | TGTGCCAGCAGCTTTGCCTACAGGGGAGGAGGGGAGCTGTTTTTT
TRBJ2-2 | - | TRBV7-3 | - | CASSPDRPNTGELFF | TGTGCCAGCAGCCCTGACAGACCGAACACCGGGGAGCTGTTTTTT
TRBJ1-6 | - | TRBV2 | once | CASRRDGDSPLHF | TGTGCCAGCAGGCGGGACGGAGATTCACCCCTCCACTTT
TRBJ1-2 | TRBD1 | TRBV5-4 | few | CASSHGQGGYGGYGYTF | TGTGCCAGCAGCCACGGACAGGGCGGTTATGGCGGTTATGGCTACACCTTC
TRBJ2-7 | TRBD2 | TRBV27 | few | CASSWGEGSGPSEQYF | TGTGCCAGCAGTTGGGGGGAGGGAAGTGGCCCGTCCGAGCAGTACTTC
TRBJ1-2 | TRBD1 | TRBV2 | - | CASTQGAEGYTF | TGTGCCAGCACTCAGGGGGCAGAGGGCTACACCTTC
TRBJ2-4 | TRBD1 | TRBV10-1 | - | CASSCRTGGIQYF | TGCGCCAGCAGTTGCCGGACAGGGGGCATTCAGTACTTC
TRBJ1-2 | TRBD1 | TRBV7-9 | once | CASSPWTGDGYTF | TGTGCCAGCAGCCCCTGGACAGGGGATGGCTACACCTTC
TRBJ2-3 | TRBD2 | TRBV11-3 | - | CASSSSSGGTYTQYF | TGTGCCAGCAGCTCCTCTAGCGGGGGGACATATACGCAGTATTTT
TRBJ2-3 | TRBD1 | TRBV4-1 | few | CASSQDQGAGTDTQYF | TGCGCCAGCAGCCAAGATCAGGGGGCGGGCACAGATACGCAGTATTTT
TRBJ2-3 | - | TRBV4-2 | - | CASSQVLGTDTQYF | TGTGCCAGCAGCCAAGTACTAGGCACAGATACGCAGTATTTT
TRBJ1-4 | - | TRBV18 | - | CASSPFGVLQWGNEKLFF | TGTGCCAGCTCACCATTCGGGGTCCTCCAATGGGGTAATGAAAAACTGTTTTTT
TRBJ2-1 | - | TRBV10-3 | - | CAISEGEDYGEQFF | TGTGCCATCAGTGAGGGGGAGGATTACGGTGAGCAGTTCTTC
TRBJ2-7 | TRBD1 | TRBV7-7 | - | CASSTGQGYEQYF | TGTGCTAGCAGCACAGGACAGGGCTACGAGCAGTACTTC
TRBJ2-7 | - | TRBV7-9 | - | CSSSFGGSEQYF | TGTTCCAGCAGCTTTGGGGGGTCCGAGCAGTACTTC
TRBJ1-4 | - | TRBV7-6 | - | CASSLAQYNEKLFF | TGTGCCAGCAGCTTAGCTCAGTATAATGAAAAACTGTTTTTT
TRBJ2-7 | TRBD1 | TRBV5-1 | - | CASSEGPGQGSYEQYF | TGCGCCAGCAGCGAAGGACCGGGACAGGGCTCCTACGAGCAGTACTTC